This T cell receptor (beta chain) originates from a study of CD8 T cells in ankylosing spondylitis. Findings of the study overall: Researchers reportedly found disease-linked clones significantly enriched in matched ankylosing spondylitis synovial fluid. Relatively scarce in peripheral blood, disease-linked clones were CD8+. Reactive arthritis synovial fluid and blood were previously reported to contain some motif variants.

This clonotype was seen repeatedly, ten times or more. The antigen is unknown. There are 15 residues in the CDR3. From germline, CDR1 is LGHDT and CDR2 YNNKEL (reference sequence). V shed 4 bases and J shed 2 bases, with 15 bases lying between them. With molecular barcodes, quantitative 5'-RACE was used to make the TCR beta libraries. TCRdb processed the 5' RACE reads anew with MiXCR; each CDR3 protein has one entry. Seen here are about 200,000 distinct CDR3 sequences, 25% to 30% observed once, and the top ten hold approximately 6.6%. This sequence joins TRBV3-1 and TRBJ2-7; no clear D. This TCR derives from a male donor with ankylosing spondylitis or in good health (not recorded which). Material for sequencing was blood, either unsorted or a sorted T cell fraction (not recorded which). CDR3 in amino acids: CASSRVSGRPYEQYF. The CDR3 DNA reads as TGTGCCAGCAGCCGCGTCTCAGGCAGGCCCTACGAGCAGTACTTC.